This TCR beta chain was sequenced for a study of Graves' ophthalmopathy and Graves' hyperthyroidism. Other autoimmune disease, uncontrolled infection, pregnancy and lactation led to exclusion. From fresh peripheral blood, around 11 ml in volume, the PBMCs were obtained. A few counts support this clonotype. The antigen is undetermined. V lost 5 bases and J lost 5, with 12 bases in between. The CDR3 contains 13 residues. CDR1 and CDR2 from the germline V gene are SGHVS and FQNEAQ. Study-level results: Progression of ophthalmopathy was predicted by the model with approximately 71% sensitivity and roughly 78% specificity.

Scientists amplified the TCR beta CDR3 regions from RNA transcripts. In the first round, RT-PCR was carried out with HTBI primers, and a multiplex PCR formed the second round. TCRdb recomputed calls from the multiplex PCR reads with MiXCR, one row per CDR3 protein. The table records 650,000 to 900,000 distinct CDR3 sequences, approximately 40% of them present only once. This chain joins TRBV7-8 and TRBJ2-5, with D maybe TRBD1 (5 bases). Input material: peripheral blood. This receptor was obtained from an adult man with Graves' ophthalmopathy. This chain's CDR3 is CASSTTGSETQYF. The CDR3 DNA is TGTGCCAGCAGCACAACAGGTTCGGAGACCCAGTACTTC.